This is a list of T cell receptor beta chains from one sample in a study of T cells after yellow fever vaccination. TCRdb redid the calling of the 5' RACE reads with MiXCR, one entry per CDR3 protein. The data hold about 340,000 distinct CDR3 sequences, with about 4% observed a single time. Sample: PBMCs, taken 5 days after the yellow fever booster vaccination. The origin of the receptors is a man between 18 and 29 years old who received the YFV17D yellow fever vaccine. The CDR3 runs from the conserved cysteine through the conserved F or W. The order of the fields is CDR3 DNA, CDR3 protein, clone size, D gene, V gene, CDR3 length, J gene. The D gene is left open where the match is weak. Clone size is shown for a subset of rows, as once, few, many or a class of expanded clone.

DNA: TGTGCCTGGAGTGTCGGGAGTCAAGAGACCCAGTACTTC
CDR3: CAWSVGSQETQYF
size: NA
D: NA
V: TRBV30
length: 13
J: TRBJ2-5

DNA: TGTGCCAGCAGCCCGGACAGGGGATTCAATCAGCCCCAGCATTTT
CDR3: CASSPDRGFNQPQHF
size: NA
D: TRBD1
V: TRBV12-3/TRBV12-4
length: 15
J: TRBJ1-5

DNA: TGTGCCAGCAGCGTAGATCACCCCGGGGAGCTGTTTTTT
CDR3: CASSVDHPGELFF
size: few
D: NA
V: TRBV9
length: 13
J: TRBJ2-2

DNA: TGTGCCAGCAGCTACCCCGTAGGACTAGCCAAAAACATTCAGTACTTC
CDR3: CASSYPVGLAKNIQYF
size: few
D: NA
V: TRBV28
length: 16
J: TRBJ2-4

DNA: TGCAGTGCTAGAGATAACAGGGGGCGAGATACGCAGTATTTT
CDR3: CSARDNRGRDTQYF
size: few
D: TRBD1
V: TRBV20-1
length: 14
J: TRBJ2-3

DNA: TGTGCCATCAGTGAGTCGGTCGGGATCTCTCCGGATACGCAGTATTTT
CDR3: CAISESVGISPDTQYF
size: few
D: NA
V: TRBV10-3
length: 16
J: TRBJ2-3

DNA: TGCAGCGCCGCCAGCGGGGGGCCCTACACAGATACGCAGTATTTT
CDR3: CSAASGGPYTDTQYF
size: NA
D: TRBD2
V: TRBV29-1
length: 15
J: TRBJ2-3

DNA: TGTGCCATCAGTGAAACCGGGACAGGGCTTTACGAGCAGTACTTC
CDR3: CAISETGTGLYEQYF
size: NA
D: TRBD1
V: TRBV10-3
length: 15
J: TRBJ2-7

DNA: TGCAGTGCTCTGGGGACAGCCCAAGAGACCCAGTACTTC
CDR3: CSALGTAQETQYF
size: NA
D: TRBD1
V: TRBV20-1
length: 13
J: TRBJ2-5

DNA: TGCAGTGTTGCAGGTCCCTCTGGAAACACCATATATTTT
CDR3: CSVAGPSGNTIYF
size: few
D: NA
V: TRBV20-1
length: 13
J: TRBJ1-3

DNA: TGTGCCAGCAGCGTGGGGGGGGCTTTGGAGGCCCTCCACTTT
CDR3: CASSVGGALEALHF
size: NA
D: NA
V: TRBV9
length: 14
J: TRBJ1-6

DNA: TGCAGTGCTAGAGATTGGACTAGCGGCTATCGCACAGATACGCAGTATTTT
CDR3: CSARDWTSGYRTDTQYF
size: NA
D: TRBD2
V: TRBV20-1
length: 17
J: TRBJ2-3

DNA: TGTGCCAGCAGCCAAATAGGGGATCGCGGCAATGAGCAGTTCTTC
CDR3: CASSQIGDRGNEQFF
size: NA
D: NA
V: TRBV14
length: 15
J: TRBJ2-1

DNA: TGCGCCAGCAGCTTGGACACGACGAACACCATATATTTT
CDR3: CASSLDTTNTIYF
size: few
D: NA
V: TRBV5-1
length: 13
J: TRBJ1-3

DNA: TGTGCCAGCCGAACTACAGGGGGTAGCCAGCCCCAGCATTTT
CDR3: CASRTTGGSQPQHF
size: many
D: TRBD1
V: TRBV6-2/TRBV6-3
length: 14
J: TRBJ1-5

DNA: TGTGCCAGCAGTTACTCTTCGGTCACTGAAGCTTTCTTT
CDR3: CASSYSSVTEAFF
size: NA
D: NA
V: TRBV6-2/TRBV6-3
length: 13
J: TRBJ1-1

DNA: TGCGCCAGCAGCGTTGTTCCTCCGGGACAGGAGCAACATGAAAAACTGTTTTTT
CDR3: CASSVVPPGQEQHEKLFF
size: many
D: TRBD1
V: TRBV5-1
length: 18
J: TRBJ1-4

DNA: TGTGCCAGCAGGCAACTCGACAGCGACTATGGCTACACCTTC
CDR3: CASRQLDSDYGYTF
size: many
D: NA
V: TRBV12-3/TRBV12-4
length: 14
J: TRBJ1-2

DNA: TGTGCCACCAGACTCACCAGGGACTACGAGCAGTACTTC
CDR3: CATRLTRDYEQYF
size: NA
D: NA
V: TRBV6-1
length: 13
J: TRBJ2-7

DNA: TGCGCCAGCAGCTTGGCCACAACGACAGTGAACACCGGGGAGCTGTTTTTT
CDR3: CASSLATTTVNTGELFF
size: many
D: NA
V: TRBV5-1
length: 17
J: TRBJ2-2

DNA: TGCGCCAGCAGCCTGACAGGGGGCGCTTACAATGAGCAGTTCTTC
CDR3: CASSLTGGAYNEQFF
size: many
D: TRBD1
V: TRBV5-1
length: 15
J: TRBJ2-1

DNA: TGTGCCACCAACCGGGGGGGCATTCACAATGAGCAGTTCTTC
CDR3: CATNRGGIHNEQFF
size: NA
D: TRBD2
V: TRBV15
length: 14
J: TRBJ2-1

DNA: TGCAGTGCATCCCCCAGAAGCTACGAGCAGTACTTC
CDR3: CSASPRSYEQYF
size: NA
D: NA
V: TRBV20-1
length: 12
J: TRBJ2-7

DNA: TGTGCCAGCAGCTTAGCGGTAAACCCTTCAGGTTCTGGGGCCAACGTCCTGACTTTC
CDR3: CASSLAVNPSGSGANVLTF
size: few
D: NA
V: TRBV7-9
length: 19
J: TRBJ2-6

DNA: TGTGCCAGCAGTTCCCCGTCGGATCAGCCCCAGCATTTT
CDR3: CASSSPSDQPQHF
size: NA
D: NA
V: TRBV28
length: 13
J: TRBJ1-5

DNA: TGTGCCAGCGCACTGAACAGGTTATACGAGCAGTACTTC
CDR3: CASALNRLYEQYF
size: NA
D: NA
V: TRBV2
length: 13
J: TRBJ2-7

DNA: TGTGCCAGCAGCCCCGACAGGGTTGGAACACAGTTCTTC
CDR3: CASSPDRVGTQFF
size: many
D: TRBD1
V: TRBV4-2
length: 13
J: TRBJ2-1

DNA: TGTGCCAGCAGTGGGACTAGCGGCAATGAGCAGTTCTTC
CDR3: CASSGTSGNEQFF
size: many
D: TRBD2
V: TRBV2
length: 13
J: TRBJ2-1

DNA: TGTGCCAGCAGCTTGGGGAGTACCCCCGAGCAGTACTTC
CDR3: CASSLGSTPEQYF
size: few
D: NA
V: TRBV5-4
length: 13
J: TRBJ2-7

DNA: TGTGCCAGCAGCAACTGGGGACTAGCGGGGGAGACCCAGTACTTC
CDR3: CASSNWGLAGETQYF
size: many
D: TRBD2
V: TRBV7-9
length: 15
J: TRBJ2-5

DNA: TGTGCCAGTAGAGCACAGGTGTACACTGAAGCTTTCTTT
CDR3: CASRAQVYTEAFF
size: NA
D: NA
V: TRBV19
length: 13
J: TRBJ1-1

DNA: TGTGCCAGCCGCGGTCGGGTGAGCACCGGGGAGCTGTTTTTT
CDR3: CASRGRVSTGELFF
size: many
D: NA
V: TRBV7-2
length: 14
J: TRBJ2-2

DNA: TGTGCCAGCAGCTTTGCCGGGGGGGGTAGCACAGATACGCAGTATTTT
CDR3: CASSFAGGGSTDTQYF
size: few
D: TRBD2
V: TRBV7-6
length: 16
J: TRBJ2-3

DNA: TGTGCCAGCAGCCGAGACAGGGGGCAGTACGATGGCTACACCTTC
CDR3: CASSRDRGQYDGYTF
size: NA
D: TRBD1
V: TRBV5-4
length: 15
J: TRBJ1-2

DNA: TGTGCCAGCAACCAATATAGCGGGGTAACCACAGATACGCAGTATTTT
CDR3: CASNQYSGVTTDTQYF
size: many
D: TRBD2
V: TRBV7-2
length: 16
J: TRBJ2-3

DNA: TGTGCCACCTCCCCGGCAGGGGGTTACAATGAGCAGTTCTTC
CDR3: CATSPAGGYNEQFF
size: NA
D: TRBD1
V: TRBV27
length: 14
J: TRBJ2-1

DNA: TGCAGCGTTGAAGAGGGACAGGGCGAGACCCAGTACTTC
CDR3: CSVEEGQGETQYF
size: many
D: TRBD1
V: TRBV29-1
length: 13
J: TRBJ2-5

DNA: TGTGCCAGTAATCGGCGTGATGGCTACACCTTC
CDR3: CASNRRDGYTF
size: NA
D: NA
V: TRBV19
length: 11
J: TRBJ1-2

DNA: TGTGCCAGCAGCCCCAGGGTAGCTGGGGCCAACGTCCTGACTTTC
CDR3: CASSPRVAGANVLTF
size: NA
D: NA
V: TRBV7-2
length: 15
J: TRBJ2-6

DNA: TGTGCCAGCAGCCAGGTCGATCAAGAGACCCAGTACTTC
CDR3: CASSQVDQETQYF
size: NA
D: NA
V: TRBV4-2
length: 13
J: TRBJ2-5

DNA: TGCGCCAGCAGCCCTTGGTCTGGGGCCAACGTCCTGACTTTC
CDR3: CASSPWSGANVLTF
size: NA
D: NA
V: TRBV5-1
length: 14
J: TRBJ2-6

DNA: TGCGCCAGCAGCTCTGTGGTGAGCCACCGAACCTACGAGCAGTACTTC
CDR3: CASSSVVSHRTYEQYF
size: NA
D: NA
V: TRBV5-1
length: 16
J: TRBJ2-7

DNA: TGTGCCAGCAGTGGTGGGGCACTAGCGGGGGCAGAGACCCAGTACTTC
CDR3: CASSGGALAGAETQYF
size: NA
D: TRBD2
V: TRBV12-3/TRBV12-4
length: 16
J: TRBJ2-5

DNA: TGCGCCAGCAGCTTGGTAGGGATTCCCACAGATACGCAGTATTTT
CDR3: CASSLVGIPTDTQYF
size: NA
D: NA
V: TRBV5-1
length: 15
J: TRBJ2-3

DNA: TGTGCCAGCAGCTTAGGAAGTTTCACAGATACGCAGTATTTT
CDR3: CASSLGSFTDTQYF
size: many
D: NA
V: TRBV7-9
length: 14
J: TRBJ2-3

DNA: TGTGCCAGCAGCGTGGGCGTGTCACCCCTCCACTTT
CDR3: CASSVGVSPLHF
size: few
D: NA
V: TRBV7-2
length: 12
J: TRBJ1-6

DNA: TGCAGTGCTAGAGATAAGATAGAGCAGTTCTTC
CDR3: CSARDKIEQFF
size: many
D: NA
V: TRBV20-1
length: 11
J: TRBJ2-1

DNA: TGCGCCAGCAGCCAAGACAATATCAGGGGGAGCAAGGGCTACACCTTC
CDR3: CASSQDNIRGSKGYTF
size: many
D: TRBD1
V: TRBV4-1
length: 16
J: TRBJ1-2

DNA: TGTGCCAGCAGACCAGGGGCTGGGGGTGAGCAGTTCTTC
CDR3: CASRPGAGGEQFF
size: few
D: NA
V: TRBV7-2
length: 13
J: TRBJ2-1

DNA: TGCAGTGCTAGCTGGGATATCTCCTACGAGCAGTACTTC
CDR3: CSASWDISYEQYF
size: many
D: NA
V: TRBV20-1
length: 13
J: TRBJ2-7

DNA: TGCAGTGCTACCCATCGGGGTGGCTACACCTTC
CDR3: CSATHRGGYTF
size: few
D: NA
V: TRBV20-1
length: 11
J: TRBJ1-2

DNA: TGTGCCAGCAGTCGGGACCATAGCAATCAGCCCCAGCATTTT
CDR3: CASSRDHSNQPQHF
size: many
D: NA
V: TRBV12-3/TRBV12-4
length: 14
J: TRBJ1-5

DNA: TGTGCCAGCAGCGGGGGGGACAAAGAAAAACTGTTTTTT
CDR3: CASSGGDKEKLFF
size: few
D: NA
V: TRBV5-4
length: 13
J: TRBJ1-4